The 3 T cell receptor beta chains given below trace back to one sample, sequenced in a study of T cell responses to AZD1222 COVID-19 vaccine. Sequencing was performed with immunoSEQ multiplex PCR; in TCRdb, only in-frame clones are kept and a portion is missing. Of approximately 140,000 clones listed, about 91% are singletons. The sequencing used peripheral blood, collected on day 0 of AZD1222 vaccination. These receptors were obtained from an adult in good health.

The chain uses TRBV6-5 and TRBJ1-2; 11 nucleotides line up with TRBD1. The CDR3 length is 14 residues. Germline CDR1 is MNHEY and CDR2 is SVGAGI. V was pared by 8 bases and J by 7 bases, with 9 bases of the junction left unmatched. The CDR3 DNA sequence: TGTGCCAGCCGAACGGACAGGGGGCGAGGTGGCTACACCTTC. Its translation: CASRTDRGRGGYTF.

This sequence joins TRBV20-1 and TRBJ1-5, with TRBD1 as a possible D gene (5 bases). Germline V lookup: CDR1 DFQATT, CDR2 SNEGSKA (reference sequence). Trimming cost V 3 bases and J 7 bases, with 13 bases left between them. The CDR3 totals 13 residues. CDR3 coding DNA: TGCAGTGCTAGTTCGGAGAGGGGCCAGCCCCAGCATTTT. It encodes CSASSERGQPQHF.

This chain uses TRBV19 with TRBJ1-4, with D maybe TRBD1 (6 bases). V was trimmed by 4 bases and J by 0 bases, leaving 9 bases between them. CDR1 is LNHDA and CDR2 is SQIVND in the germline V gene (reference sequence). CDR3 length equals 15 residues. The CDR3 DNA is TGTGCCAGTAGTACCACAGGGACAACTAATGAAAAACTGTTTTTT. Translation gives CASSTTGTTNEKLFF.